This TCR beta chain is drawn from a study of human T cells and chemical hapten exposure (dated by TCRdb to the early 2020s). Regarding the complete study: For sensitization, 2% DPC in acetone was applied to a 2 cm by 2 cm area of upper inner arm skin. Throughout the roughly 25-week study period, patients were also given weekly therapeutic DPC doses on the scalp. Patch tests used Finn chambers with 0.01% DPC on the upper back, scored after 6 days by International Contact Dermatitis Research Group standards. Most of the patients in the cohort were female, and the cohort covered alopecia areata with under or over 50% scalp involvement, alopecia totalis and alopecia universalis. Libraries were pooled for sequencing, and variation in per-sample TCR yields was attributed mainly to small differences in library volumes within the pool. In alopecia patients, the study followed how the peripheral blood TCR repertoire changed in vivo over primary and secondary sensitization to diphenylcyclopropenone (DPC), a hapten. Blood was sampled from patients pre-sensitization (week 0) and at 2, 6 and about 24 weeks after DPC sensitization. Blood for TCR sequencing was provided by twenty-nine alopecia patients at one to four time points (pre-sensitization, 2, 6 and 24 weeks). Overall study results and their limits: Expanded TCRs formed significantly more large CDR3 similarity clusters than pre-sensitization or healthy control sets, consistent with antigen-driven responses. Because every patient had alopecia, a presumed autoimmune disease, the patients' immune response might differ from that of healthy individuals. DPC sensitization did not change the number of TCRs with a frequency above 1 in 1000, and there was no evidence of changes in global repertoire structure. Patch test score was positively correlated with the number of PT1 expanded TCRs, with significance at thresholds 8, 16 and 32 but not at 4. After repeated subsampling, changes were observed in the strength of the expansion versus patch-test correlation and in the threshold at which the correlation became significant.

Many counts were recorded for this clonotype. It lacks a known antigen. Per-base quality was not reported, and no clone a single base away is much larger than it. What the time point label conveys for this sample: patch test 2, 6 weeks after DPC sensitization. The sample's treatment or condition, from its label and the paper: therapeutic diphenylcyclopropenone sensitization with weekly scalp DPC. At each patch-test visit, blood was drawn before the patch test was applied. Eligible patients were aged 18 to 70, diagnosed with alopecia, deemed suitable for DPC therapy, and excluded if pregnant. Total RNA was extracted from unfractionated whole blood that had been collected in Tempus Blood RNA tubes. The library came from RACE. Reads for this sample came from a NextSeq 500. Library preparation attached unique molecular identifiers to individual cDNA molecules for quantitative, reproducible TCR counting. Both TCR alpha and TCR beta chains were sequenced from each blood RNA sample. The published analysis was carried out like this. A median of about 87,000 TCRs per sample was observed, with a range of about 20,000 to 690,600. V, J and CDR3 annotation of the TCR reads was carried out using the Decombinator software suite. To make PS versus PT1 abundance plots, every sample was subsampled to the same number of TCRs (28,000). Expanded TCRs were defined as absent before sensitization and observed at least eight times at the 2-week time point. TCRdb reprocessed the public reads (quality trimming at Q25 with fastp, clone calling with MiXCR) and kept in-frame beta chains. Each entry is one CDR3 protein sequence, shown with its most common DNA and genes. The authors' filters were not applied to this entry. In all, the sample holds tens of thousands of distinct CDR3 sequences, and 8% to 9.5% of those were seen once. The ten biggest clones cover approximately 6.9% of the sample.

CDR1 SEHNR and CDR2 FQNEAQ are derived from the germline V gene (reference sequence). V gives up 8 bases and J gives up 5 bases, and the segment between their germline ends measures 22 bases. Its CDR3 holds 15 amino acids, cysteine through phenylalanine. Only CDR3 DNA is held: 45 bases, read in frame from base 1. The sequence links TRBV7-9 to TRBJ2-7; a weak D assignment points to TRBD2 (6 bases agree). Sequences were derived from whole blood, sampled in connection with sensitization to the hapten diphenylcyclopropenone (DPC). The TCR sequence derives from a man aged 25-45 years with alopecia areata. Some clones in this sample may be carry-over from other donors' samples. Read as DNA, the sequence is TGTGCCAGCTTACGATTTCGGGAGTTAGGGGACGAGCAGTACTTC. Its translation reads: CASLRFRELGDEQYF.